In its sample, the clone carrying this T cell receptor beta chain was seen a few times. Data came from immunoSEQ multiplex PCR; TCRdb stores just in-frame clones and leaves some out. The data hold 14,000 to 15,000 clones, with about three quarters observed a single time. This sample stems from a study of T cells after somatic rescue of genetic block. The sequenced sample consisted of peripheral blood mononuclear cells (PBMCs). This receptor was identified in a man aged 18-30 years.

CDR3 region: CASALSLTGAPGYEQYF. The CDR3 DNA sequence: TGTGCTAGTGCCCTCTCACTTACCGGGGCTCCCGGCTACGAGCAGTACTTC. The chain joins TRBV12-5 to TRBJ2-7; D is possibly TRBD1 or TRBD2 (5 bases each). Trimming left V 7 bases short and J 3 bases short, with 25 bases between. The CDR3 is made up of 17 amino acids. Germline lookup yields CDR1 LGHNT and CDR2 FRNRAP.